The 14 T cell receptor beta chains below were found in one sample sequenced in a study of cytomegalovirus exposure and HLA in healthy donors. This PCR relied on a set of 60 Vbeta primers and 13 Jbeta primers. TCRdb's copy holds only in-frame clones and misses some; the assay was immunoSEQ multiplex PCR. The data show approximately 170,000 clones, about 80% seen once. The sample consisted of PBMCs. These receptors originate from a woman aged 45-65 years in good health and CMV-seronegative.

This clone was detected only a few times. The chain links TRBV29-1 to TRBJ1-4, with D unresolved. Germline V gives CDR1 SQVTM, CDR2 ANQGSEA. V shed 8 bases and J shed 0 bases, with 10 bases lying between them. This CDR3 is 13 amino acids long. For the CDR3, the DNA is TGCAGCCCCCGAGCCGCAACTAATGAAAAACTGTTTTTT. This encodes CSPRAATNEKLFF.

The J gene is TRBJ2-3, the V gene TRBV18; maybe TRBD2 (7 bases). Trimming took off 2 bases at V and 2 bases at J, with 20 bases between the two ends. The germline V gene has CDR1 KGHSH and CDR2 LQKENI. The CDR3 loop spans 18 amino acids. The CDR3 DNA is TGTGCCAGCTCACCAGTCGATGCGCGGGGGCGTTTCACAGATACGCAGTATTTT. It yields the protein CASSPVDARGRFTDTQYF.

V is TRBV10-3 and J is TRBJ2-2; D possibly corresponds to TRBD2 (5 bases). V dropped 6 bases and J dropped 6 bases, with 11 bases sitting between them. In germline, CDR1 is ENHRY, CDR2 SYGVKD. The CDR3 covers 13 residues. For the CDR3, the DNA is TGTGCCATCAGCAAACTGGAGGCCGGGGAGCTGTTTTTT. It codes for CAISKLEAGELFF.

CDR3: CAWSVLGTGDQPQHF. CDR3 in DNA: TGTGCCTGGAGTGTACTTGGGACAGGCGATCAGCCCCAGCATTTT. This chain joins TRBV30 and TRBJ1-5; 8 bases align to TRBD1. The germline V gene has CDR1 GTSNPN and CDR2 SVGIG (reference sequence). The CDR3 spans 15 residues. The V and J ends lost 0 bases and 5 bases, in that order; junction bases with no gene match: 6.

The chain carries TRBV6-5 and TRBJ1-2, with 7 bases fitting TRBD1. Trimming removed 5 bases from V and 4 bases from J; junction bases left unmatched: 4. This CDR3 has 13 residues. Germline CDR1 is MNHEY and CDR2 is SVGAGI. The CDR3 sequence: CASSLGTAYGYTF. The CDR3 nucleotides are TGTGCCAGCAGTCTCGGGACAGCCTATGGCTACACCTTC.

The rearrangement uses TRBV5-1 and TRBJ1-6; 8 bases are shared with TRBD1. J was trimmed by 9 bases and V by 3 bases; bases with no gene match: 5. The CDR3 length is 14 residues. Germline V gives CDR1 SGHRS, CDR2 YFSETQ. The CDR3 protein is CASSSGTGFSPLHF. DNA for the CDR3: TGCGCCAGCAGCTCTGGGACAGGATTTTCACCCCTCCACTTT.

This clone appeared a single time. V is TRBV7-2 and J is TRBJ2-7, with 11 bases fitting TRBD1. Per germline, CDR1 SGHTA and CDR2 FQGNSA. Trimming at V came to 5 bases and at J to 3 bases, leaving 6 bases not matched to a gene. The CDR3 spans 15 residues. The CDR3 region is CASSSPGTGGYEQYF. The CDR3 DNA follows: TGTGCCAGCAGCAGCCCCGGGACAGGGGGCTACGAGCAGTACTTC.

The genes are TRBV29-1 and TRBJ2-5; possible D gene TRBD1, 6 bases. Trimming pared 5 bases from V and 5 bases from J, leaving 15 bases between. The length of the CDR3 is 13 residues. Germline loops: CDR1 SQVTM, CDR2 ANQGSEA. CDR3 residues: CSVTTGWGETQYF. Here the CDR3 DNA reads TGCAGCGTTACCACAGGGTGGGGGGAGACCCAGTACTTC.

This sequence joins TRBV30 and TRBJ1-5, with TRBD1 identical over 7 bases. The CDR3 runs 14 residues. Germline-derived CDR1 and CDR2 are GTSNPN and SVGIG (reference sequence). The ends lost 2 bases at V and 4 bases at J; junction bases unmatched: 5. CDR3: CAWSKDRQNQPQHF. The CDR3 DNA is TGTGCCTGGAGTAAGGACAGGCAAAATCAGCCCCAGCATTTT.

This rearrangement joins TRBV9 to TRBJ1-2, with a tentative D call TRBD1 (5 bases). Trimming cost V 3 bases and J 4 bases, with 10 bases left between them. Germline V gene lookup returns CDR1 SGDLS and CDR2 YYNGEE. This CDR3 has 13 amino acids. In nucleotides, the CDR3 is TGTGCCAGCAGCGCCTACGACAGCTATGGCTACACCTTC. Its translation is CASSAYDSYGYTF.

This chain uses TRBV5-1 with TRBJ2-5; D is possibly TRBD1 (5 bases). The CDR3 loop spans 13 amino acids. Trimming left V 4 bases short and J 2 bases short, with 9 bases between. Looked up from germline, CDR1 is SGHRS and CDR2 is YFSETQ. The CDR3 sequence: CASSPQGQETQYF. The CDR3 region has the DNA TGCGCCAGCAGCCCGCAGGGACAAGAGACCCAGTACTTC.

This chain uses TRBV15 with TRBJ1-4; the D gene is possibly TRBD1 (6 bases). The V and J ends lost 0 bases and 7 bases respectively, with 15 bases between them. This CDR3 spans 16 amino acids. In germline, CDR1 is LNHNV, CDR2 YYDKDF (reference sequence). DNA for the CDR3: TGTGCCACCAGCAGAGATCGGTACAGGGAGGGTGAAAAACTGTTTTTT. Residues: CATSRDRYREGEKLFF. Full variable domain (outside the CDR3, taken from reference TRBV15 and TRBJ1-4): DAMVIQNPRYQVTQFGKPVTLSCSQTLNHNVMYWYQQKSSQAPKLLFHYYDKDFNNEADTPDNFQSRRPNTSFCFLDIRSPGLGDTAMYLCATSRDRYREGEKLFFGSGTQLSVL.

This clone has a single count. The V call is TRBV10-3, the J call TRBJ2-3; D perhaps matches TRBD2 (6 bases). Trimming removed 2 bases from V and 3 bases from J, with 12 bases in between. Germline V gene sequence: CDR1 ENHRY, CDR2 SYGVKD. CDR3 length equals 15 residues. The CDR3, as DNA: TGTGCCATCAGTGAGGGGTCGGGGAGGACAGATACGCAGTATTTT. Protein: CAISEGSGRTDTQYF.

This sequence joins TRBV2 and TRBJ1-1; no reliable D call. The ends were cut back, 2 bases at V and 4 bases at J, with 8 bases in the middle. CDR1 and CDR2 (germline): SNHLY, FYNNEI. CDR3 length: 13 residues. The CDR3 reads CASSERWATEAFF. The CDR3 DNA is TGTGCCAGCAGTGAAAGGTGGGCCACTGAAGCTTTCTTT.